A single sample is the source of the 12 T cell receptor beta chains below, sequenced in a study of human T cells and chemical hapten exposure. In TCRdb, the RACE reads were re-called with MiXCR into one record per CDR3 protein. Seen here are fewer than 200,000 distinct CDR3 sequences, about a fifth observed once, and the top ten hold about 6.7%. Time point of the sample: patch test 1, 2 weeks after DPC sensitization. Treatment indicated: therapeutic diphenylcyclopropenone sensitization with weekly scalp DPC. This specimen was whole blood, taken in connection with sensitization to the hapten diphenylcyclopropenone (DPC). The receptors originated from a woman aged 45-65 years with alopecia areata. Some clones in this sample may be carry-over from other donors' samples.

The V gene is TRBV6-2 or TRBV6-3, the J gene TRBJ2-1; TRBD2 matches at 11 bases. Per the germline V gene, CDR1 is MNHEY and CDR2 is SVGEGT. This CDR3 is 15 amino acids long. The V gene end was trimmed by 6 bases and the J gene end by 9 bases; junction bases not matched to a gene: 10. DNA of the CDR3: TGTGCCAGCAGCTTTACTAGCGGGAGATCCGGTGAGCAGTTCTTC. Its protein is CASSFTSGRSGEQFF.

This clonotype was counted a few times. The chain joins TRBV20-1 to TRBJ2-7, with 12 bases that match TRBD2. The CDR3 is made up of 16 amino acids. V dropped 6 bases and J dropped 0; count of bases not matched to a gene: 9. Germline lookup yields CDR1 DFQATT and CDR2 SNEGSKA (reference sequence). In DNA form, the CDR3 reads TGCAGTGCCCTTCCGGGACTAGCGGGTGTCTCCTACGAGCAGTACTTC. Amino acids: CSALPGLAGVSYEQYF.

V usage is TRBV5-1 and J usage is TRBJ1-1; a weak D match, TRBD1 (5 bases). The CDR3 is 14 residues long. The ends were cut back, 0 bases at V and 1 base at J, with 7 bases in the middle. Per germline, CDR1 SGHRS and CDR2 YFSETQ. This chain's CDR3 is CASSLGQTNTEAFF. The DNA of the CDR3 is TGCGCCAGCAGCTTGGGACAGACGAACACTGAAGCTTTCTTT.

The V call is TRBV10-1, the J call TRBJ2-1; 9 nucleotides match TRBD2. J lost 7 bases, V lost 5 bases, and 9 bases had no gene match. The CDR3 has 15 amino acids. Germline loops: CDR1 WNHNN, CDR2 SYGVQD (reference sequence). Here the CDR3 DNA reads TGCGCCAGCAGTTCTCTAGCGGGAAGTCGGAATGAGCAGTTCTTC. As protein: CASSSLAGSRNEQFF.

The chain links TRBV29-1 to TRBJ1-1, with D possibly being TRBD1 (5 bases). The length of the CDR3 is 12 residues. Germline CDR1 SQVTM, CDR2 ANQGSEA. Between the trimmed V and J ends, which lost 7 bases and 5 bases, there was a span of 14 bases. Here the CDR3 reads CSAGFTWTEAFF. The CDR3 DNA reads TGCAGCGCAGGGTTTACGTGGACTGAAGCTTTCTTT.

This clonotype occurred a few times. The genes are TRBV12-5 and TRBJ1-2; D gene ambiguous. The CDR3 is 12 residues long. Germline CDR1 LGHNT, CDR2 FRNRAP. The V end lost 1 base, the J end lost 7 bases, and 7 bases lay between the germline ends. The CDR3 bases are TGTGCTAGTGGTTTGGGGTCTGGTGGCTACACCTTC. As protein: CASGLGSGGYTF.

V usage is TRBV9 and J usage is TRBJ1-6; D is uncertain. Germline CDR1 reads SGDLS; CDR2 reads YYNGEE. The V end lost 0 bases, the J end lost 8 bases, and 12 bases lay between the germline ends. This CDR3 is built from 15 residues. CDR3 residues: CASSVEEVRDSPLHF. The CDR3 nucleotides read TGTGCCAGCAGCGTAGAGGAGGTCAGAGATTCACCCCTCCACTTT.

This CDR3 reads CSGTLAGGQVEQFF. The CDR3 DNA sequence: TGCAGCGGAACCTTAGCGGGAGGGCAGGTTGAGCAGTTCTTC. The chain carries TRBV29-1 and TRBJ2-1, with TRBD2 matching 11 bases. J was trimmed by 9 bases and V by 7 bases; bases with no gene match: 11. The CDR3 is 14 amino acids. Germline assignment: CDR1 SQVTM and CDR2 ANQGSEA.

This clonotype showed up just a few times. The V call is TRBV9, the J call TRBJ2-2; D is unresolved. Looked up from germline, CDR1 is SGDLS and CDR2 is YYNGEE. Trimming removed 1 base from V and 5 bases from J, with 6 bases in between. This CDR3 is built from 13 residues. Written as DNA, the CDR3 is TGTGCCAGCAGCGTACTCCTTACCGGGGAGCTGTTTTTT. It yields the protein CASSVLLTGELFF.

Here the CDR3 DNA reads TGTGCCAGCAGATCTCCGGGACTAGCGGGAGGGTCTTCCGGGGAGCTGTTTTTT. Translating gives CASRSPGLAGGSSGELFF. The V gene is TRBV6-5, the J gene TRBJ2-2; 16 nucleotides match TRBD2. Germline trimming cut 6 bases from V and 6 bases from J; bases unmatched to any gene: 10. Germline lookup yields CDR1 MNHEY and CDR2 SVGAGI. This CDR3 contains 18 residues.

The CDR3 sequence is CASSLVPPGYTF. CDR3 sequence (DNA): TGTGCCAGCAGCTTGGTCCCCCCTGGCTACACCTTC. V and J are TRBV5-8 and TRBJ1-2, with D unclear. V lost 0 bases and J lost 7, with 7 bases in between. The CDR3 totals 12 residues. Germline CDR1 and CDR2: SGHTS and YDEGEE.

Ten or more counts support this clonotype. This chain connects TRBV5-1 to TRBJ2-3, with TRBD2 identical over 10 bases. V gave up 5 bases and J gave up 5 bases; unmatched junction bases: 5. The CDR3 is made up of 14 amino acids. Germline V gives CDR1 SGHRS, CDR2 YFSETQ. CDR3 in DNA: TGCGCCAGCAGAGGTACTAGCGGGATAGATACGCAGTATTTT. It encodes CASRGTSGIDTQYF.